A single TCR beta chain is shown here with its context. Its antigen is not known. Trimming took off 6 bases at V and 1 base at J, with 9 bases between the two ends. The CDR3 extends over 13 amino acids. Germline V lookup: CDR1 SNHLY, CDR2 FYNNEI. These data are taken from a study of beta chain features in type 1 diabetes. The whole isolated RNA underwent reverse transcription, so sequencing captured expressed TCRB transcripts. Repertoires were generated with immunoSEQ multiplex PCR, while TCRdb's copy carries only in-frame clones and drops some. Among some 190,000 clones listed, approximately 7.8% were seen once. The study's findings and limits: In every one of the four CD4+ subsets, TCRB CDR3s were moderately but significantly shorter in Type 1 diabetes patients.

This chain uses TRBV2 with TRBJ1-1; no firm D call. The sequence came from a woman between 40 and 50 years old with type 1 diabetes. Input material: central memory CD4+ T cells from blood. This CDR3 is CASRDQENTEAFF. CDR3 in DNA: TGTGCCAGCAGAGATCAGGAGAACACTGAAGCTTTCTTT.